These 18 T cell receptor beta chains came from one sample sequenced in a study of OX40 agonist ivuxolimab in advanced cancers. The table came from immunoSEQ multiplex PCR; TCRdb's copy has only in-frame clones and leaves some out. The table shows about 42,000 clones, with approximately 90% occurring only once. The starting material was CD4+ or CD8+ T cells sorted from blood, obtained in a trial of the OX40 agonist ivuxolimab. The receptors here all came from an adult with an advanced solid tumor such as melanoma, head and neck, liver or kidney cancer.

This chain uses TRBV7-9 with TRBJ2-7, with no clear D. V dropped 2 bases and J dropped 2 bases, with 4 bases sitting between them. The V gene's germline CDR1 is SEHNR and CDR2 FQNEAQ (reference sequence). The CDR3 is 12 amino acids. The CDR3 sequence: CASSLSTYEQYF. In DNA form, the CDR3 reads TGTGCCAGCAGCTTAAGCACCTACGAGCAGTACTTC.

The rearrangement uses TRBV9 and TRBJ2-7, with 8 bases aligning to TRBD1. The CDR3 is 14 amino acids. In germline, CDR1 is SGDLS, CDR2 YYNGEE. Germline trimming cut 2 bases from V and 5 bases from J; bases unmatched to any gene: 6. CDR3 protein: CASSVRTGWNEQYF. The CDR3 region has the DNA TGTGCCAGCAGCGTCAGGACAGGGTGGAACGAGCAGTACTTC. The full variable domain, rest sourced from reference TRBV9 and TRBJ2-7, is DSGVTQTPKHLITATGQRVTLRCSPRSGDLSVYWYQQSLDQGLQFLIQYYNGEERAKGNILERFSAQQFPDLHSELNLSSLELGDSALYFCASSVRTGWNEQYFGPGTRLTVT.

V and J are TRBV13 and TRBJ2-5, with D perhaps assigned TRBD1 or TRBD2 (5 bases each). The DNA end lines up better with TRBJ2-7; the J call may be wrong. The CDR3 has 14 residues. Germline CDR1 PRHDT, CDR2 FYEKMQ (reference sequence). CDR3 protein: CASSPTGLSYEQYF. As DNA, the CDR3 is TGTGCCAGCAGCCCTACAGGACTCTCCTACGAGCAGTACTTC.

This rearrangement joins TRBV5-1 to TRBJ2-1; D is perhaps TRBD1 or TRBD2 (9 bases each). The CDR3 consists of 20 residues. Trimming left V 4 bases short and J 6 bases short, with 32 bases between. The germline gives CDR1 SGHRS, CDR2 YFSETQ. The CDR3, as DNA: TGCGCCAGCAGCCCCACGGACAGGGGATATAGCGGGGGCGGTCGCAATGAGCAGTTCTTC. It codes for CASSPTDRGYSGGGRNEQFF.

The V and J genes are TRBV7-3 and TRBJ2-5, with 12 bases identical to TRBD2. The V segment lost 2 bases and the J segment 4 bases; nucleotides outside the gene matches: 11. Germline assignment: CDR1 SGHTA and CDR2 FQGTGA. The CDR3 consists of 18 residues. This chain's CDR3 is CASSLGLAGGPGLETQYF. CDR3 coding DNA: TGTGCCAGCAGCTTAGGGCTAGCGGGAGGGCCTGGTTTAGAGACCCAGTACTTC. The whole variable domain, filled in from reference TRBV7-3 and TRBJ2-5, reads GAGVSQTPSNKVTEKGKYVELRCDPISGHTALYWYRQSLGQGPEFLIYFQGTGAADDSGLPNDRFFAVRPEGSVSTLKIQRTERGDSAVYLCASSLGLAGGPGLETQYFGPGTRLLVL.

This chain connects TRBV5-1 to TRBJ2-1, with D possibly TRBD2 on 5 matching bases. V lost 3 bases, J lost 1 base, and 11 bases lay in between. CDR1 is SGHRS, CDR2 YFSETQ, per germline. The CDR3 runs 15 residues. Here the CDR3 reads CASSYLAGSYNEQFF. In nucleotides, the CDR3 is TGCGCCAGCAGCTATCTAGCCGGTTCCTACAATGAGCAGTTCTTC.

V gene TRBV10-3 combines with J gene TRBJ1-4; D is undetermined. In germline, CDR1 is ENHRY, CDR2 SYGVKD. The CDR3 spans 15 residues. Trimming left V 0 bases short and J 8 bases short, with 13 bases between. CDR3 in amino acids: CAISESSGSGEKLFF. For the CDR3, the DNA is TGTGCCATCAGTGAGTCGAGCGGTTCGGGGGAAAAACTGTTTTTT.

Details on this clone: The junction departs from the called germline gene at one end, perhaps through a read error. The rearrangement uses TRBV6-6 and TRBJ1-5, with D possibly being TRBD1 (5 bases). The CDR3 spans 14 residues. The germline V gene encodes CDR1 MNHNY and CDR2 SVGAGI (reference sequence). The CDR3 coding sequence is TGTGCCAGCCGTTACACATGGGGCGGGCAGCCCCAGCATTTT. Its translation is CASRYTWGGQPQHF.

J is TRBJ1-1 and V is TRBV7-9, with 8 bases matching TRBD1. Trimming removed 1 base from V and 3 bases from J; junction bases left unmatched: 10. The CDR3 extends over 17 amino acids. Germline CDR1 SEHNR, CDR2 FQNEAQ (reference sequence). The CDR3 DNA reads as TGTGCCAGCAGCTTAGTGTACTCAGGGGGCGCGGACACTGAAGCTTTCTTT. The encoded protein is CASSLVYSGGADTEAFF.

This chain links TRBV15 with TRBJ1-2; 10 bases fit TRBD1. With V trimmed by 9 bases and J by 8 bases, 9 bases remained unmatched. Germline assignment: CDR1 LNHNV and CDR2 YYDKDF (reference sequence). The length of the CDR3 is 13 residues. CDR3 amino acids: CATKPGQGIGYTF. CDR3 nucleotide sequence: TGTGCCACGAAACCGGGACAGGGGATCGGCTACACCTTC.

The rearrangement links TRBV7-3 to TRBJ2-7, with 9 bases fitting TRBD2. Unmatched junction bases numbered 8, after V lost 5 bases and J lost 3 bases. The CDR3 runs to 15 residues. The germline V gene has CDR1 SGHTA and CDR2 FQGTGA. CDR3 coding DNA: TGTGCCAGCAGCCGACAGCCTAGCGGGGTCTACGAGCAGTACTTC. Translated, it gives CASSRQPSGVYEQYF.

The chain is built from TRBV5-6 and TRBJ2-7; 9 bases agree with TRBD1. This CDR3 is built from 15 residues. V trimming: 2 bases; J trimming: 5 bases; junction bases outside the gene matches: 8. Germline CDR1 and CDR2: SGHDT and YYEEEE. The CDR3 region has the DNA TGTGCCAGCAGCTTCGGCGGGACAGGGATGGACGAGCAGTACTTC. Protein product: CASSFGGTGMDEQYF.

This rearrangement joins TRBV4-2 to TRBJ2-3, with 7 bases aligning to TRBD2. From germline, CDR1 is LGHNA and CDR2 YNFKEQ. V gave up 0 bases and J gave up 2 bases; unmatched junction bases: 11. The CDR3 loop spans 18 amino acids. The CDR3 region is CASSQEAWSGMYTDTQYF. CDR3 nucleotides: TGTGCCAGCAGCCAAGAGGCGTGGAGCGGGATGTACACAGATACGCAGTATTTT.

This clone was found once. V and J are TRBV7-8 and TRBJ2-3, with 7 positions matching TRBD1. Germline CDR1 SGHVS, CDR2 FQNEAQ. This CDR3 region has 14 residues. The J segment lost 4 bases and the V segment lost 5 bases, leaving 6 bases of the junction unmatched. The CDR3 loop reads CASSKSTGADTQYF. CDR3 sequence (DNA): TGTGCCAGCAGCAAGTCCACAGGGGCAGATACGCAGTATTTT.

The rearrangement joins TRBV14 to TRBJ2-1; D possibly uses TRBD1 or TRBD2 (6 bases each). The CDR3 runs 15 residues. Trimming shortened V by 1 base and J by 10 bases, and 17 bases separated the two germline ends. The V gene's germline CDR1 is SGHDN and CDR2 FVKESK. CDR3 sequence: CASSQVQGRSREQFF. The CDR3 nucleotides read TGTGCCAGCAGCCAAGTTCAGGGGAGGTCTAGAGAGCAGTTCTTC.

This clone has just one count. V and J are TRBV5-3 and TRBJ1-2; D call uncertain. TRBV5-3 is an open reading frame, and its role is uncertain. The CDR3 has 13 residues. Trimming removed 0 bases from V and 7 bases from J, with 10 bases in between. The CDR3 sequence is CARSLEGGSGYTF. Written as DNA, the CDR3 is TGTGCCAGAAGCTTGGAGGGAGGCTCTGGCTACACCTTC.

The J gene is TRBJ2-7, the V gene TRBV19; 10 bases are a match to TRBD2. Per the germline V gene, CDR1 is LNHDA and CDR2 is SQIVND (reference sequence). Unmatched junction bases numbered 7, after V lost 5 bases and J lost 3 bases. This CDR3 region has 15 residues. The CDR3: CASSGRTSGRYEQYF. The CDR3, as DNA: TGTGCCAGTAGTGGACGGACTAGCGGCCGCTACGAGCAGTACTTC.

The CDR3 DNA reads as TGTGCCAGCTCACTCGGACAGGGTGGCTACGAGCAGTACTTC. Protein sequence: CASSLGQGGYEQYF. The chain combines TRBV18 with TRBJ2-7, with 8 bases fitting TRBD1. V trimming: 4 bases; J trimming: 3 bases; junction bases outside the gene matches: 5. Germline CDR1 KGHSH, CDR2 LQKENI. The CDR3 contains 14 residues.